This TCR beta chain is drawn from a study of Graves' ophthalmopathy and Graves' hyperthyroidism (dated by TCRdb to 2016 to 2019). Some background on the complete study: Peripheral blood samples were taken at the time of initial diagnosis, before any treatment was given. The study used TCR beta repertoire signatures to distinguish Graves' ophthalmopathy from Graves' hyperthyroidism and to predict progression to ophthalmopathy. In total, around 140 blood samples were TCR-sequenced: some 43 ophthalmopathy, some 75 hyperthyroidism and some 17 hyperthyroidism-to-ophthalmopathy patients. To explore V-J signatures that distinguish ophthalmopathy from hyperthyroidism, a discovery set of about a hundred patients was enrolled, made up of under 50 with ophthalmopathy and roughly 55 with stable hyperthyroidism. For independent validation, a separate cohort was made up of about 18 hyperthyroidism patients plus 17 patients who later progressed from hyperthyroidism to ophthalmopathy. In five or six hyperthyroidism patients, the T-cell repertoire of thyroid tissue was compared with the T-cell repertoire of blood. Following sample collection, hyperthyroidism patients were given methimazole at a starting dose of 30 mg daily, and ophthalmopathy patients were given high-dose intravenous methylprednisolone. The 100 or so discovery patients were randomly divided into training and test sets at a 7:3 ratio.

Overall study results and their limits: Sample size was not predetermined statistically, and investigators were not blinded to group allocation. In validation, the model predicted ophthalmopathy progression with more than 55% sensitivity and roughly 72% specificity; some 13 predicted patients were CT-confirmed with GO in a median of 6.5 months. In cross-validation, the 13-signature model distinguished ophthalmopathy from stable hyperthyroidism with 85% to 90% sensitivity and around 81% specificity, and in the test set the corresponding values were approximately 80% and 75%. Most expanded thyroid clonotypes with frequency above 0.001 were also detected in blood, suggesting blood repertoires may reflect the thyroid immune response.

Patients with ophthalmopathy had moderately to severely active disease, with a Clinical Activity Score of 3 or more, a NOSPECS grade of 4 or more, and a disease duration of less than 3 months. Anyone with other autoimmune diseases, uncontrolled infections, pregnancy or lactation was excluded from the study. Clinical symptoms, serum thyroxine, TRAb, thyroid ultrasound and orbital computed tomography formed the basis of the diagnosis. PBMCs were isolated from roughly 10 ml of fresh peripheral blood by Ficoll-Paque density gradient centrifugation. Total RNA was extracted using Trizol reagent, and RNA quality was checked on an Agilent 2100 Bioanalyzer. The V and J ends are trimmed by 3 bases and 0 bases, leaving 15 bases between them. From the cysteine up to the phenylalanine, the CDR3 has a length of 17 residues. Only CDR3 DNA remains: 51 bases, in frame from the first base. CDR1 and CDR2 are read off the germline V gene as KGHDR and SFDVKD.

TCR beta CDR3 regions were amplified from RNA transcripts for repertoire sequencing. A first-round RT-PCR used HTBI primers with the Qiagen OneStep RT-PCR kit, followed by a second-round multiplex PCR, size selection and purification. Libraries were sequenced paired-end with 100 bp reads on an Illumina HiSeq2000. From the authors' description of their analysis: SOAPnuke was used to process the reads, throwing out any read that had adapters, had uncalled bases, had a mean Phred below 15, or lacked an exact constant-primer or identifier match. COPE v1.2.5 was used to merge high-quality paired reads. Unique nucleotide sequences were defined as clonotypes and aligned to IMGT TRB V, D and J references using MiTCR v1.1. Analysis was restricted to V-J combinations with a frequency above 0.0001, which covered roughly 99% of repertoires. For each V-J combination, a TCR clonal expansion and chaos score was defined as the ratio of F50 clonal expansion to chaos observed in the TCRdist matrix. Welch's t-statistics and random forest were used to narrow the features down to 13 V-J combinations, which were then fed into a naive Bayes classifier. The similarity between thyroid and blood repertoires was quantified using the Morisita-Horn index. The raw public data were reprocessed by TCRdb itself: fastp quality trimming at Q25, MiXCR clonotype calling, in-frame beta chains only. Each entry is one CDR3 protein sequence, shown with its most common DNA and genes. The V and J calls shown here were made by TCRdb, not taken from the authors' results. This sample comprises approximately 460,000 distinct CDR3 sequences, approximately 15% of them detected only once. The ten largest clones add up to approximately 9.8% of the sample.

There are many counts of this clonotype. Its antigen has not been determined. No base quality values were provided; no much bigger clone lies one nucleotide off. The sample consisted of blood. This receptor chain uses TRBV24-1 and TRBJ2-3, and possibly TRBD2, on 6 matching bases. The TCR sequence derives from a woman between 25 and 40 years old with Graves' ophthalmopathy. Donor details come from another sample of the same person, matched by shared clones. The bases are TGTGCCACCAGTGATGGAGCTACTAGCTCTAGCACAGATACGCAGTATTTT. Translation gives CATSDGATSSSTDTQYF.